The 6 T cell receptor beta chains listed next were all sequenced from one sample in a study of beta chain features in type 1 diabetes. General study results and limits: Researchers report that Type 1 diabetes patients had moderately but significantly shorter TCRB CDR3s across all four CD4+ subsets.

What these receptors recognize is not known. The investigators reverse transcribed all of the isolated RNA, so they sequenced expressed TCRB transcripts. Measured with immunoSEQ multiplex PCR; TCRdb has only the in-frame clones, and not every one. The sample holds some 160,000 clones; around 9% are singletons and the top ten take about 0.7%. Material: central memory CD4+ T cells from blood. The receptor set was obtained from a woman aged 25 to 39 with type 1 diabetes.

This clone was observed a handful of times. CDR3 region: CAWRPGTATYEQYF. For the CDR3, the DNA is TGTGCCTGGAGACCTGGGACAGCGACCTACGAGCAGTACTTC. The J gene is TRBJ2-7, the V gene TRBV30, with TRBD1 identical over 7 bases. The J segment lost 2 bases and the V segment lost 3 bases, leaving 7 bases of the junction unmatched. The CDR3 runs to 14 residues. Germline CDR1 reads GTSNPN; CDR2 reads SVGIG (reference sequence).

The chain joins TRBV15 to TRBJ2-2, with TRBD2 matching over 9 bases. This CDR3 is 15 amino acids long. Germline V gene sequence: CDR1 LNHNV, CDR2 YYDKDF (reference sequence). V lost 3 bases and J lost 7; bases outside the gene matches: 6. The CDR3 loop is CATSRRASGNGELFF. DNA of the CDR3: TGTGCCACCAGCAGGAGGGCTAGCGGGAACGGGGAGCTGTTTTTT.

V usage is TRBV7-9 and J usage is TRBJ2-1; TRBD1 might be the D (6 bases). Trimming pared 5 bases from V and 4 bases from J, leaving 12 bases between. Germline lookup yields CDR1 SEHNR and CDR2 FQNEAQ (reference sequence). This CDR3 comprises 14 residues. The CDR3 DNA sequence: TGTGCCAGCAGCCACAGGACAGATTACAATGAGCAGTTCTTC. As protein: CASSHRTDYNEQFF.

This clone appeared a few times. The gene calls are TRBV7-9 and TRBJ2-1; possibly TRBD1 for D (5 bases). V lost 2 bases and J 4 bases, leaving 9 bases between the germline ends. The germline V gene has CDR1 SEHNR and CDR2 FQNEAQ (reference sequence). This CDR3 has 14 amino acids. This CDR3 reads CASSLTGVYNEQFF. The CDR3 nucleotides read TGTGCCAGCAGCTTAACAGGAGTGTACAATGAGCAGTTCTTC.

Of note for this clone: One junction end does not reproduce the germline sequence, and a read error may be involved. This sequence joins TRBV30 and TRBJ2-7, with 8 bases matching TRBD2. The CDR3 totals 13 residues. Looked up from germline, CDR1 is GTSNPN and CDR2 is SVGIG (reference sequence). In nucleotides, the CDR3 is TGTGCCTGGAGTGATTCGGGAGGGTACGAGCGGTACTTC. Translated: CAWSDSGGYERYF.

The chain carries TRBV10-3 and TRBJ1-2; 8 bases match TRBD1. V lost 0 bases to trimming and J lost 4 bases; unmatched junction nucleotides: 1. CDR1 and CDR2 (germline): ENHRY, SYGVKD. The CDR3 totals 14 residues. CDR3 loop: CAISESQGAYGYTF. The CDR3 nucleotides read TGTGCCATCAGTGAGTCGCAGGGGGCCTATGGCTACACCTTC.